A selection of T cell receptor beta chains follows, all from one sample in a study of blood T cell repertoires in COVID-19. The repertoire was sequenced with immunoSEQ multiplex PCR; TCRdb's copy has only in-frame clones and lacks some. The sample has more than 85,000 clones; 70% to 90% are singletons. Sequencing input: peripheral blood. These receptors all come from a man between 65 and 85 years old with acute or convalescent COVID-19. CDR3s include the opening cysteine and the closing phenylalanine or tryptophan. Fields, in order: D gene, J gene, clone size, V gene, CDR3 DNA, CDR3 protein. A D gene is named only where the DNA matches it firmly. The listing skips clone size in some rows; elsewhere it reads once, few, many or a size class.

- TRBJ1-1 - TRBV11-2 TGTGCCAGCAGCTCCGGGGAGGGCCGTAGAGCTTTCTTT CASSSGEGRRAFF
- TRBJ1-4 - TRBV30 TGTGCCTGGCGGGGGGCAACTAATGAAAAACTGTTTTTT CAWRGATNEKLFF
TRBD1 TRBJ2-2 - TRBV4-1 TGCGCCAGCAGCCAAACCGGGACAGGGGGGACCGGGGAGCTGTTTTTT CASSQTGTGGTGELFF
TRBD1 TRBJ1-5 - TRBV19 TGTGCCAGTAGTAGGGGACAGGGGAACAATCAGCCCCAGCATTTT CASSRGQGNNQPQHF
- TRBJ1-1 many TRBV7-2 TGTGCCAGCAGCTTATCGGATTACGGGGAATACACTGAAGCTTTCTTT CASSLSDYGEYTEAFF
- TRBJ1-2 - TRBV4-1 TGCGCCAGCAGCCAGAACAGGGCACTTGGGAATGGCTACACCTTC CASSQNRALGNGYTF
TRBD1 TRBJ1-5 - TRBV19 TGTGCCAGCCGACAGGGAGTACAGCCCCAGCATTTT CASRQGVQPQHF
- TRBJ2-2 - TRBV9 TGTGCCAGCAGCGTAGGCGGGGGCCACACCGGGGAGCTGTTTTTT CASSVGGGHTGELFF
TRBD1 TRBJ1-1 - TRBV4-1 TGCGCCAGCAGCCAAGGGGCAGGGGGCTTGAACACTGAAGCTTTCTTT CASSQGAGGLNTEAFF
TRBD1 TRBJ2-1 - TRBV24-1 TGTGCCACCAGTACTCGGGGGACAGGGGGCAATGAGCAGTTCTTC CATSTRGTGGNEQFF
- TRBJ1-2 - TRBV6-5 TGTGCCAGCAGTTATTCGGGGGGAGGGGACTATGGCTACACCTTC CASSYSGGGDYGYTF
TRBD2 TRBJ2-3 once TRBV6-5 TGTGCCAGCAGACCTCAACTAGCGGGCACAGATACGCAGTATTTT CASRPQLAGTDTQYF
- TRBJ1-3 - TRBV3-1/TRBV3-2 TGTGCCAGCAGTGCCACCGCAGGGGACTCTGGAAACACCATATATTTT CASSATAGDSGNTIYF
- TRBJ1-2 - TRBV25-1 TGTGCCAGCAGTGAATATGGGGGGAACTATGGCTACACCTTC CASSEYGGNYGYTF
- TRBJ2-2 - TRBV5-1 TGCGCCAGCGCCCTGCAGAGCGGGTTAGTTAACACCGGGGAGCTGTTTTTT CASALQSGLVNTGELFF
- TRBJ1-1 - TRBV12-3/TRBV12-4 TGTGCCAGCGGAAACCACGGGGGAACTGAAGCTTTCTTT CASGNHGGTEAFF
- TRBJ2-7 - TRBV6-1 TGTGCCAGCAGTGAAGGTGGTGGGGCAGCATACGAGCAGTACTTC CASSEGGGAAYEQYF
- TRBJ1-3 - TRBV4-1 TGCGCCAGCAGCGAGCGCCTCCGGGACTCTGTCACTATTAACTCTGGAAACACCATATATTTT CASSERLRDSVTINSGNTIYF
TRBD1 TRBJ1-1 - TRBV5-1 TGCGCCAGCAGCTCACAGGGGGTGTTTGAAGCTTTCTTT CASSSQGVFEAFF
- TRBJ2-7 - TRBV5-1 TGCGCCAGCAGCCGTCTTAGTTCCTCCTACGAGCAGTACTTC CASSRLSSSYEQYF
- TRBJ2-2 - TRBV27 TGTGCCAGCAGATTCGACAGGGGGGAGCTGTTTTTT CASRFDRGELFF
TRBD1 TRBJ1-2 - TRBV28 TGTGCCAGCAGGATTGGACAGGGCGATCGGTATGGCTACACCTTC CASRIGQGDRYGYTF
TRBD1 TRBJ1-1 - TRBV12-3/TRBV12-4 TGTGCCAGCACCATCCTAACAGGGGGTGAAGCTTTCTTT CASTILTGGEAFF
- TRBJ2-3 - TRBV9 TGTGCCAGCAGCGTTTGGGGCTCCACAGATACGCAGTATTTT CASSVWGSTDTQYF
- TRBJ1-2 - TRBV28 TGTGCCAGCAGTTTATGGGACCCGGGGGGCTACACCTTC CASSLWDPGGYTF
- TRBJ2-7 - TRBV5-1 TGCGCCAGCAGCTCGAGGGGGACACCATCGGACGAGCAGTACTTC CASSSRGTPSDEQYF
- TRBJ1-2 - TRBV3-1/TRBV3-2 TGTGCCAGCAGCCATTTGAGTAATGGCTACACCTTC CASSHLSNGYTF
- TRBJ2-6 once TRBV18 TGTGCCAGCTCACCATATACGGGCTCTGGGGCCAACGTCCTGACTTTC CASSPYTGSGANVLTF
TRBD2 TRBJ2-5 - TRBV6-1 TGTGCCAGCAGTGGGTTTGGACTAGCGGGGGGGCGGCAAGAGACCCAGTACTTC CASSGFGLAGGRQETQYF
- TRBJ1-3 - TRBV5-1 TGCGCCAGCAGCCTGGCCCTGAGCTCTGGAAACACCATATATTTT CASSLALSSGNTIYF
TRBD1 TRBJ2-2 - TRBV30 TGTGCCTGGAGTAAAGTGACAGGGGGCAACACCGGGGAGCTGTTTTTT CAWSKVTGGNTGELFF
TRBD2 TRBJ2-7 - TRBV27 TGTGCCAGCAGTCTCACTAGCGGGGGGTCTCCAGCCCTACACGAGCAGTACTTC CASSLTSGGSPALHEQYF
- TRBJ2-7 - TRBV11-2 TGTGCCAGCAGCTTAGGCGGGGGCGCACCCTACGAGCAGTACTTC CASSLGGGAPYEQYF
- TRBJ1-1 - TRBV30 TGTGCCTGGATAATGTCAGATACGATATTGAACACTGAAGCTTTCTTT CAWIMSDTILNTEAFF
TRBD2 TRBJ2-1 - TRBV3-1/TRBV3-2 TGTGCCAGCAGCCTGACTAGCGGGGGGGCCGCCTACAATGAGCAGTTCTTC CASSLTSGGAAYNEQFF
- TRBJ1-4 - TRBV11-1 TGTGCCAGCAGCTTGTTGAGGACTAATGAAAAACTGTTTTTT CASSLLRTNEKLFF
- TRBJ2-5 once TRBV2 TGTGCCAGCCGCCTAGTCGGGTGGGAGACCCAGTACTTC CASRLVGWETQYF
- TRBJ1-2 - TRBV7-3 TGTGCCAGCAGCCCGACGCGGGGGGGTGGCTACACCTTC CASSPTRGGGYTF
- TRBJ2-3 - TRBV10-3 TGTGCCATCAGTGTACAGGATTACACAGATACGCAGTATTTT CAISVQDYTDTQYF
- TRBJ1-3 - TRBV7-2 TGTGCCAGCAGCTCCGACACCAGCTCTGGAAACACCATATATTTT CASSSDTSSGNTIYF
- TRBJ1-2 - TRBV5-6 TGTGCCAGCAGGTCACGGGACAAAGTTAGCTATGGCTACACCTTC CASRSRDKVSYGYTF
- TRBJ1-6 once TRBV6-5 TGTGCCAGCAGTTACGAGGGGGGGAATTCACCCCTCCACTTT CASSYEGGNSPLHF
- TRBJ2-2 - TRBV5-1 TGCGCCAGCAGCTTTTCACAGGGACCCGGGGAGCTGTTTTTT CASSFSQGPGELFF
TRBD1 TRBJ1-4 - TRBV19 TGTGCCAGTAGAACAGGACAGGGGATTGTTGAAAAACTGTTTTTT CASRTGQGIVEKLFF
TRBD2 TRBJ2-5 once TRBV19 TGTGCCAGTAAGACTAGCGGGGGGGCGGATGAGACCCAGTACTTC CASKTSGGADETQYF
TRBD1 TRBJ1-2 - TRBV27 TGTGCCAGCAGTTTATCCGCAGGGGGTAACTATGGCTACACCTTC CASSLSAGGNYGYTF
TRBD1 TRBJ1-1 once TRBV18 TGTGCCAGCTCACCTCAGGGGGTTGGGACTGAAGCTTTCTTT CASSPQGVGTEAFF
- TRBJ1-2 - TRBV3-1/TRBV3-2 TGTGCCAGCAGCCAACCGGGTTTCGGCTACACCTTC CASSQPGFGYTF
- TRBJ1-4 once TRBV30 TGTGCCTGGAGTGGGACTGGCAATGAAAAACTGTTTTTT CAWSGTGNEKLFF
- TRBJ1-2 once TRBV3-1/TRBV3-2 TGTGCCAGCAGCCAAGAAACAGGACGGGGCTACACCTTC CASSQETGRGYTF